This entry features one T cell receptor (beta chain) sequence. These data belong to a study of Graves' ophthalmopathy and Graves' hyperthyroidism. Germline assignment: CDR1 MDHEN and CDR2 SYDVKM. V shed 5 bases and J shed 6 bases, with 11 bases lying between them. The CDR3 is 12 residues long. As the template, RNA transcripts were used to amplify TCR beta CDR3 regions. HTBI-primed first-round RT-PCR preceded second-round multiplex PCR. TCRdb itself ran the multiplex PCR reads through MiXCR, one entry per CDR3 protein. Among 200,000 to 250,000 distinct CDR3 sequences listed, roughly a fifth were seen once.

This receptor was obtained from a woman between 45 and 60 years old with Graves' ophthalmopathy. This rearrangement joins TRBV28 to TRBJ2-7, with D perhaps matching TRBD1 (5 bases). What was sequenced was peripheral blood. As DNA, the CDR3 is TGTGCCAGCAGTCAGGGTTACCTCGAGCAGTACTTC. It specifies CASSQGYLEQYF.